The entry below describes one T cell receptor beta chain. The record originates from a study of blood T cell repertoires in COVID-19. Overall study context: The samples span acute and convalescent COVID-19 from the United States, Italy and Spain.

This table comes from immunoSEQ multiplex PCR, and its TCRdb copy is limited to in-frame clones, with some not included. The sample includes 150,000 or so clones, roughly 80% of them seen just once. The V segment lost 4 bases and the J segment 4 bases; nucleotides outside the gene matches: 11. Germline assignment: CDR1 SGHDN and CDR2 FVKESK. CDR3 length: 19 residues. Adults between roughly 18 and 90 years of age took part from under 30 US areas. Participants' reported clinical history set cohort assignment. This chain joins TRBV14 and TRBJ2-6, with 12 bases aligning to TRBD1. Sequencing input: PBMCs or T cells enriched from blood (not recorded which). This TCR came from a man aged 50 or older who had recovered from COVID-19. As DNA, the CDR3 is TGTGCCAGCAGCCTTCGGCCGGGACAGGGGGCGCGAGGGGCCAACGTCCTGACTTTC. Protein: CASSLRPGQGARGANVLTF.